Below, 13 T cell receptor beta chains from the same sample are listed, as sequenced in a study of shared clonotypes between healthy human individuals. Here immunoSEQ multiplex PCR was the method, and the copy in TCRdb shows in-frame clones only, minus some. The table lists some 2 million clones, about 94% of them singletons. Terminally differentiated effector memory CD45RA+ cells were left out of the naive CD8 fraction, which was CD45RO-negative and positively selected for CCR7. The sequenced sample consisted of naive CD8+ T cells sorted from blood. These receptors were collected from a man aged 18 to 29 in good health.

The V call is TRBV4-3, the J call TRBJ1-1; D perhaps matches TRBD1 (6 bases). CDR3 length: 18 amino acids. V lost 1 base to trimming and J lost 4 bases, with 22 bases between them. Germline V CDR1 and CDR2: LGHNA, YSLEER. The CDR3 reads CASSQVWTATTGVTEAFF. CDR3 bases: TGCGCCAGCAGCCAAGTTTGGACAGCGACTACCGGGGTCACTGAAGCTTTCTTT.

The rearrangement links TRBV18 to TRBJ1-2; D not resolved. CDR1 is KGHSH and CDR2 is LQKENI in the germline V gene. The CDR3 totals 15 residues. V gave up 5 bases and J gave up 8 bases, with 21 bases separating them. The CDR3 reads CASSVVDGQWEGYTF. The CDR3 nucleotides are TGTGCCAGCTCAGTGGTGGACGGTCAATGGGAAGGCTACACCTTC.

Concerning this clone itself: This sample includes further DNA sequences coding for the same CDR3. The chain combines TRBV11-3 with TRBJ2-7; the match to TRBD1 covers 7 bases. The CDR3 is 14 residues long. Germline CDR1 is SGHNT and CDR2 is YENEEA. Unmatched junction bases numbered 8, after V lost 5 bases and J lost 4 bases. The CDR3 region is CASSHRDSPYEQYF. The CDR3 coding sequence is TGTGCCAGCAGCCACCGGGACAGTCCTTACGAGCAGTACTTC.

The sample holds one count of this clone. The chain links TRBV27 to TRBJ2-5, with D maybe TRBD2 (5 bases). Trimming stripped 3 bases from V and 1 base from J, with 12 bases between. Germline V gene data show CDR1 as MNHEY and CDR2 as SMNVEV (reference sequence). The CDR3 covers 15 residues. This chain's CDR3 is CASSFFGNSQETQYF. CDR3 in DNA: TGTGCCAGCAGTTTTTTCGGGAATTCCCAAGAGACCCAGTACTTC.

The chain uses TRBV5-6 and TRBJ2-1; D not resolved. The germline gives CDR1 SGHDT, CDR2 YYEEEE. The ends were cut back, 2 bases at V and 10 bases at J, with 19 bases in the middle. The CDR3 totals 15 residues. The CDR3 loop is CASSLSAYSALEQFF. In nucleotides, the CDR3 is TGTGCCAGCAGCTTATCAGCCTACTCGGCGTTAGAGCAGTTCTTC.

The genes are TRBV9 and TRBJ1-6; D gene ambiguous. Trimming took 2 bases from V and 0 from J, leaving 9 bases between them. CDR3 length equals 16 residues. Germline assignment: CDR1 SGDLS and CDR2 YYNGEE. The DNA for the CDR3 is TGTGCCAGCAGCGTGACACCGAGCTCCTATAATTCACCCCTCCACTTT. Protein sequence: CASSVTPSSYNSPLHF.

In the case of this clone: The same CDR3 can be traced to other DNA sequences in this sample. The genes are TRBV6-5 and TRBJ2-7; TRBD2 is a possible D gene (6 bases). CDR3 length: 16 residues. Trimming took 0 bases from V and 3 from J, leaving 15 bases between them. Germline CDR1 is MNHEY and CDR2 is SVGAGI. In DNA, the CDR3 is TGTGCCAGCAGTTACTCGACGGGGGAGACTTACTACGAGCAGTACTTC. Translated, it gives CASSYSTGETYYEQYF.

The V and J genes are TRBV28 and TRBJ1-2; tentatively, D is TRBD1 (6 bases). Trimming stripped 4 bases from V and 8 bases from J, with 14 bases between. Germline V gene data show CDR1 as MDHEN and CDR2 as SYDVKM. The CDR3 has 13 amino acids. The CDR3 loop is CASSSTGLGGYTF. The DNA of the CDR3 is TGTGCCAGCAGTTCCACAGGGTTGGGGGGCTACACCTTC.

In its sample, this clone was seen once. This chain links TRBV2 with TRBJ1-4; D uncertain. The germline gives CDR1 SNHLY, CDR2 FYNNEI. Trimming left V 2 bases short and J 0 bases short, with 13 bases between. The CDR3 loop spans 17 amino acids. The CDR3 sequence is CASSELGEGTTNEKLFF. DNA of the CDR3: TGTGCCAGCAGTGAATTGGGAGAGGGTACAACTAATGAAAAACTGTTTTTT.

CDR3 in amino acids: CASSPILDADGYTF. The CDR3 DNA follows: TGTGCCAGCAGCCCAATCCTGGACGCCGATGGCTACACCTTC. The rearrangement joins TRBV7-9 to TRBJ1-2; D ambiguous. The CDR3 loop spans 14 amino acids. Germline CDR1 and CDR2: SEHNR and FQNEAQ (reference sequence). Trimming removed 5 bases at V and 6 bases at J, with 16 bases between.

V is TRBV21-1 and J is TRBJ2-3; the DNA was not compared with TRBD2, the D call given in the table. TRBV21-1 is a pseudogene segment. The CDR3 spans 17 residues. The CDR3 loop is CASSKGTSGRWTDTQYF. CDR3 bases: TGTGCCAGCAGCAAAGGGACTAGCGGGAGGTGGACAGATACGCAGTATTTT.

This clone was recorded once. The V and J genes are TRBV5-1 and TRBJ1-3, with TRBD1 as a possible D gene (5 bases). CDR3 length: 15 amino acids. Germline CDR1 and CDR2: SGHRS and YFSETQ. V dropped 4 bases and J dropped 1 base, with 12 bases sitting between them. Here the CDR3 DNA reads TGCGCCAGCAGCGCCTCAGGGATATCTGGAAACACCATATATTTT. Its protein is CASSASGISGNTIYF.

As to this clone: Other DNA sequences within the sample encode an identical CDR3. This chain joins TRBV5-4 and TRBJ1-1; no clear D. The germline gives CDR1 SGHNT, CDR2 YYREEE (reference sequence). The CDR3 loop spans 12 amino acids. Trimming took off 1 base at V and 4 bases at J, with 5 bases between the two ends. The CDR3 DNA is TGTGCCAGCAGCTTGATTGGCACTGAAGCTTTCTTT. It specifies CASSLIGTEAFF.